The clone carrying this TCR beta chain was detected once. The target antigen is unknown. The table came from immunoSEQ multiplex PCR; TCRdb's copy has only in-frame clones and leaves some out. Here the sample spans under 150,000 clones, 80% to 95% being singletons. This sample is part of a study of T cell responses to AZD1222 COVID-19 vaccine. Points from the study as a whole: Researchers took repertoire samples only after the peak T cell response had come.

V was clipped by 4 bases and J by 4 bases, with 13 bases between them. This CDR3 comprises 14 residues. Germline lookup yields CDR1 LNHDA and CDR2 SQIVND (reference sequence). J is TRBJ2-5 and V is TRBV19; TRBD1 might be the D (6 bases). The receptor comes from an adult in good health. The sample was peripheral blood, taken on day 0 of AZD1222 vaccination. Written as DNA, the CDR3 is TGTGCCAGTAGTAGGGGGCGGTGGGGAGAGACCCAGTACTTC. Translation: CASSRGRWGETQYF.